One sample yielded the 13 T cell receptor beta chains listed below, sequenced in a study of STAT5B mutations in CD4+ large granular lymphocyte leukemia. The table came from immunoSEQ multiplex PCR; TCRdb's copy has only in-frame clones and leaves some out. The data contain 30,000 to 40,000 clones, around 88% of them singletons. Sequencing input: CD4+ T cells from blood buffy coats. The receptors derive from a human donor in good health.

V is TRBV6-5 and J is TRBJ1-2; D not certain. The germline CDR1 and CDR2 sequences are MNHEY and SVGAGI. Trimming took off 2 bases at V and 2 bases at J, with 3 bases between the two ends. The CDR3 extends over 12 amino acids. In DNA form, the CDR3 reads TGTGCCAGCAGTTACGGCAACTATGGCTACACCTTC. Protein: CASSYGNYGYTF.

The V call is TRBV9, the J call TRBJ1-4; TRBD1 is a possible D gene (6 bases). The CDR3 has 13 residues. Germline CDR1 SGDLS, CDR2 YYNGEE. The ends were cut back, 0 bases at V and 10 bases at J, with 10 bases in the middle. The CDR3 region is CASSVEGGGKLFF. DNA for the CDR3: TGTGCCAGCAGCGTAGAAGGGGGGGGAAAACTGTTTTTT.

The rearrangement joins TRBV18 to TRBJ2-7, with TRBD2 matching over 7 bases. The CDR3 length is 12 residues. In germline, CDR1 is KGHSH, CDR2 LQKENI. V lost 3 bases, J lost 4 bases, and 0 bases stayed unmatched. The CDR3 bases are TGTGCCAGCTCACCGGGAGGGTACGAGCAGTACTTC. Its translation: CASSPGGYEQYF.

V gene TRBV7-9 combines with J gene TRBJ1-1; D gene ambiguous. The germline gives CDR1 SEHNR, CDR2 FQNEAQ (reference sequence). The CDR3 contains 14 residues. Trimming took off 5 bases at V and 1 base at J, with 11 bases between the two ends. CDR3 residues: CASSPLWGNTEAFF. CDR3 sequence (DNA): TGTGCCAGCAGCCCTCTTTGGGGGAACACTGAAGCTTTCTTT.

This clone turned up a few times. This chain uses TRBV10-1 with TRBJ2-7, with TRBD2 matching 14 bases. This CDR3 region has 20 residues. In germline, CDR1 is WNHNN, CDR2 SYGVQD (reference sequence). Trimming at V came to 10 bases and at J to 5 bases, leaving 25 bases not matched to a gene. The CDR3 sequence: CAITLKPGLAGGMPGDEQYF. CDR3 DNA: TGCGCCATCACCCTTAAACCAGGACTAGCGGGGGGCATGCCAGGTGACGAGCAGTACTTC.

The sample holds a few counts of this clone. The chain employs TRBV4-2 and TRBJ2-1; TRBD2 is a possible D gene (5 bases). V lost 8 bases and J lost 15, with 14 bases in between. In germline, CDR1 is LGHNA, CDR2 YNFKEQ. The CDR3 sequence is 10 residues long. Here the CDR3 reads CASQRSCTFF. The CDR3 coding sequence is TGTGCCAGCCAGCGGTCCTGCACGTTCTTC.

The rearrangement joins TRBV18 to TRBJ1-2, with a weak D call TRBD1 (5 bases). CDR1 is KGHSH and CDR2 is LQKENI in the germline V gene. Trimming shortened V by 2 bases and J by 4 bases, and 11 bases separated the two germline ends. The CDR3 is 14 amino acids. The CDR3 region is CASSPGRGVYGYTF. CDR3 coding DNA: TGTGCCAGCTCACCAGGGAGAGGGGTCTATGGCTACACCTTC. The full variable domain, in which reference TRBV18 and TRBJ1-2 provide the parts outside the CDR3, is NAGVMQNPRHLVRRRGQEARLRCSPMKGHSHVYWYRQLPEEGLKFMVYLQKENIIDESGMPKERFSAEFPKEGPSILRIQQVVRGDSAAYFCASSPGRGVYGYTFGSGTRLTVV.

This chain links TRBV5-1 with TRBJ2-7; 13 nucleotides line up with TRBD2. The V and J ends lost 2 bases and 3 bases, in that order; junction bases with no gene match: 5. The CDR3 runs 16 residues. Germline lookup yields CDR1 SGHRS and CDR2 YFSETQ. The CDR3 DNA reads TGCGCCAGCAGCTTACAGGGACTAGCGGGACTCTACGAGCAGTACTTC. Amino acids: CASSLQGLAGLYEQYF.

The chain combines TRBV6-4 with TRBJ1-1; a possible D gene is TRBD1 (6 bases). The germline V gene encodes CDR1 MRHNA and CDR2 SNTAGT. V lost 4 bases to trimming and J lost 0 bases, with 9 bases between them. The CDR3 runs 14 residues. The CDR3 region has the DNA TGTGCCAGCAGTGCCACAGGGATGAACACTGAAGCTTTCTTT. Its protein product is CASSATGMNTEAFF.

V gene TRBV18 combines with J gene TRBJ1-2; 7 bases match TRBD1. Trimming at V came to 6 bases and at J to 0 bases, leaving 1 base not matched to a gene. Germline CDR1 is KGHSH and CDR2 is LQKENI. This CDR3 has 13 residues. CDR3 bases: TGTGCCAGCTCCCAGGGGGCTAACTATGGCTACACCTTC. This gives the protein CASSQGANYGYTF.

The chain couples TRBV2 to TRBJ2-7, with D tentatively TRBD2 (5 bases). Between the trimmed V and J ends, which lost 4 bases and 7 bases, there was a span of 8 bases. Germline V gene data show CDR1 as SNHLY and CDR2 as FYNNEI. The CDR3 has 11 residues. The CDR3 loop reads CASSVGNEQYF. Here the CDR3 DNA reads TGTGCCAGCAGTGTCGGGAATGAGCAGTACTTC.

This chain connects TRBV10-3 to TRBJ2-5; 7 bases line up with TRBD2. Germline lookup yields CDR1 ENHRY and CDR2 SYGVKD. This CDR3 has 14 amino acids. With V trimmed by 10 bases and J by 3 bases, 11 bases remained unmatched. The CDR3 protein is CATCAWGGEETQYF. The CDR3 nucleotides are TGTGCCACTTGTGCCTGGGGGGGGGAAGAGACCCAGTACTTC.

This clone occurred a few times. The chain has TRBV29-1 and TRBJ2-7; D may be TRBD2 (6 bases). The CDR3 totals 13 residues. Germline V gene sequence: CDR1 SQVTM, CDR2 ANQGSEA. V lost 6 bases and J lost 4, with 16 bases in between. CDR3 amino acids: CSVAGRVNYEQYF. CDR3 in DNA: TGCAGCGTGGCGGGACGGGTGAATTACGAGCAGTACTTC.